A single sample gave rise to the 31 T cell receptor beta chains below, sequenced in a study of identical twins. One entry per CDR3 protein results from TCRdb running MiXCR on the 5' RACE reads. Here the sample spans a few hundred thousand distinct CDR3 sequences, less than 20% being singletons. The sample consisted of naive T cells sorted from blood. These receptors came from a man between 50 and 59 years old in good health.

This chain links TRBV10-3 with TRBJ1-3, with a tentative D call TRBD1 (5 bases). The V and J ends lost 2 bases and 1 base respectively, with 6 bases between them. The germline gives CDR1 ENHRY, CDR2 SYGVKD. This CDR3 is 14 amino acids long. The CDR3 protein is CAISEAGSGNTIYF. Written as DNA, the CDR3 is TGTGCCATCAGTGAGGCAGGGTCTGGAAACACCATATATTTT.

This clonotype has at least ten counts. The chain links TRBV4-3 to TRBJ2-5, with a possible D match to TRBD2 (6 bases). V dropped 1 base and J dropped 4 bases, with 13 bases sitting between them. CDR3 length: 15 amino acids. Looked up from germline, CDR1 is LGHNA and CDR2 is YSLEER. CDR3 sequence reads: CASSQGRRVGETQYF. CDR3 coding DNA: TGCGCCAGCAGCCAAGGACGGAGGGTTGGAGAGACCCAGTACTTC.

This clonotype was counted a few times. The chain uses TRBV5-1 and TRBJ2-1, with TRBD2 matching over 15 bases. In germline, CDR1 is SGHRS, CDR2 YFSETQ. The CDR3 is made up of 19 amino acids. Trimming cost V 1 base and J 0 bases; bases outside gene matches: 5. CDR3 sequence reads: CASSLTGTSGRSSYNEQFF. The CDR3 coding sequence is TGCGCCAGCAGCTTGACTGGGACTAGCGGGAGGAGCTCCTACAATGAGCAGTTCTTC.

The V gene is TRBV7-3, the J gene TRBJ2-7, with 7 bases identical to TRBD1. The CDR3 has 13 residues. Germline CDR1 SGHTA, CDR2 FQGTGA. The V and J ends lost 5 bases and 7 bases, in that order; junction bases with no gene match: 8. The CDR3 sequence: CASSPGTAREQYF. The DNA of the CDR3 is TGTGCCAGCAGCCCCGGGACAGCGCGGGAGCAGTACTTC. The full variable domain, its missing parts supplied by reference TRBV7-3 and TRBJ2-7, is GAGVSQTPSNKVTEKGKYVELRCDPISGHTALYWYRQSLGQGPEFLIYFQGTGAADDSGLPNDRFFAVRPEGSVSTLKIQRTERGDSAVYLCASSPGTAREQYFGPGTRLTVT.

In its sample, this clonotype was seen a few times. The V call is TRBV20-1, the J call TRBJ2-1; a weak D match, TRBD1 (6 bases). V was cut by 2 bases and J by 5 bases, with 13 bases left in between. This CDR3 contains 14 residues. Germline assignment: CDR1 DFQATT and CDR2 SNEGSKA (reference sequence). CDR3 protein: CSARHSGTNNEQFF. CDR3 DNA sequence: TGCAGTGCTAGACACTCCGGGACAAACAATGAGCAGTTCTTC.

The CDR3 loop reads CASSSRSDKPYEQYF. In DNA form, the CDR3 reads TGCGCCAGCAGCTCGCGATCTGACAAGCCCTACGAGCAGTACTTC. V usage is TRBV5-1 and J usage is TRBJ2-7; the D is unclear. Germline assignment: CDR1 SGHRS and CDR2 YFSETQ. Trimming took 3 bases from V and 2 from J, leaving 15 bases between them. This CDR3 region has 15 residues.

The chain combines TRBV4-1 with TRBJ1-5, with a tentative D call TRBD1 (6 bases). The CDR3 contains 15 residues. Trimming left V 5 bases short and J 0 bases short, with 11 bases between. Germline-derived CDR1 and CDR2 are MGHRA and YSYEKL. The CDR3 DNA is TGCGCCAGCAGCGCCGGGACACATAGCAATCAGCCCCAGCATTTT. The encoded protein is CASSAGTHSNQPQHF.

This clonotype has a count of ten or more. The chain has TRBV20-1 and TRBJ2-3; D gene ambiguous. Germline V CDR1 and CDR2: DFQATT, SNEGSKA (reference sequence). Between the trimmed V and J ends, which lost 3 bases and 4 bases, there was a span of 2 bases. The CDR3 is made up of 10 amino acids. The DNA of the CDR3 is TGCAGTGCTAGGTCAGATACGCAGTATTTT. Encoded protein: CSARSDTQYF.

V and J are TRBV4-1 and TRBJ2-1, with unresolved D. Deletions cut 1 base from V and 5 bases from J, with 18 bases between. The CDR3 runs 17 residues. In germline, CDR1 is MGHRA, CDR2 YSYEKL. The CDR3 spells CASSQVGSLRFNNEQFF. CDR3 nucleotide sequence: TGCGCCAGCAGCCAAGTCGGCAGCCTACGGTTTAACAATGAGCAGTTCTTC.

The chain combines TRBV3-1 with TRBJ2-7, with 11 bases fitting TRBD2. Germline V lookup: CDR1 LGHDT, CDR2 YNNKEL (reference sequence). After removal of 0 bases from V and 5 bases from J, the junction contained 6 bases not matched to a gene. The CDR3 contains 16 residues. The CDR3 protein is CASSQERLAGPHEQYF. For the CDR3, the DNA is TGTGCCAGCAGCCAAGAGAGACTAGCGGGGCCACACGAGCAGTACTTC.

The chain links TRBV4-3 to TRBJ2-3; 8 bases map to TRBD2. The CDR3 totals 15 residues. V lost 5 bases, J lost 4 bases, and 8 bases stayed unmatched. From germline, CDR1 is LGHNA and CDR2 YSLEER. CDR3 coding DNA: TGCGCCAGCAGCATTAGCGGGACAAGGCCAGATACGCAGTATTTT. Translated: CASSISGTRPDTQYF.

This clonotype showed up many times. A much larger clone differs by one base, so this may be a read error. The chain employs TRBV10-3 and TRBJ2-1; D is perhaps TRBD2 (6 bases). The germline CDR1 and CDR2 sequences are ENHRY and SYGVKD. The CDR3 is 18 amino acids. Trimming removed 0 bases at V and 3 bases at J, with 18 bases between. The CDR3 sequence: CAISESTAGSGRYNEQFF. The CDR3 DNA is TGTGCCATCAGTGAGTCGACAGCGGGCTCAGGACGCTACAATGAGCAGTTCTTC.

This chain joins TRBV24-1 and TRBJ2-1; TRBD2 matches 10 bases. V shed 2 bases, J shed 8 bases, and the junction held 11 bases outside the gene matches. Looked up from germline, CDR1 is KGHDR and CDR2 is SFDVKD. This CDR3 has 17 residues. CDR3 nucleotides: TGTGCCACCAGTGATTCCCTTCAGCGGGAGGGCCCCTATGAGCAGTTCTTC. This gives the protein CATSDSLQREGPYEQFF.

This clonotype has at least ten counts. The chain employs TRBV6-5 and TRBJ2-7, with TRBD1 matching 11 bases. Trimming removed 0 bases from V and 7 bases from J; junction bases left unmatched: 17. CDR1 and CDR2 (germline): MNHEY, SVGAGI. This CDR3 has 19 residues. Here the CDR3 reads CASSYSLSLGTGGLNEQYF. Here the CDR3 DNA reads TGTGCCAGCAGTTACTCGTTGAGTCTCGGGACAGGGGGACTTAATGAGCAGTACTTC.

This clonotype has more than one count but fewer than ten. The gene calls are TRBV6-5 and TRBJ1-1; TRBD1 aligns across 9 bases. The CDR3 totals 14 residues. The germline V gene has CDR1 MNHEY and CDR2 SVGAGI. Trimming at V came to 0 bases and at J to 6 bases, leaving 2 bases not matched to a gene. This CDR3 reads CASSYSDRGAEAFF. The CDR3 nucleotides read TGTGCCAGCAGTTACTCCGACAGGGGGGCTGAAGCTTTCTTT.

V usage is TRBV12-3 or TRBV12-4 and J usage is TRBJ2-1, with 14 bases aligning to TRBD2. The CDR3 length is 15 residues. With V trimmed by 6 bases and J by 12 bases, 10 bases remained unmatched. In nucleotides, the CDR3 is TGTGCCAGCAGCCCCGGGACTAGCGGGAGATTAGGGCAGTTCTTC. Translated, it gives CASSPGTSGRLGQFF.

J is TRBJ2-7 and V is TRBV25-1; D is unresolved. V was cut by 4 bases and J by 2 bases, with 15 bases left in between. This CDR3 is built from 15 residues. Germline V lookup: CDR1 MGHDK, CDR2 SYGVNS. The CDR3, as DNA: TGTGCCAGCAGTGCGTCAGTCCCTTCAACCTACGAGCAGTACTTC. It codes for CASSASVPSTYEQYF.

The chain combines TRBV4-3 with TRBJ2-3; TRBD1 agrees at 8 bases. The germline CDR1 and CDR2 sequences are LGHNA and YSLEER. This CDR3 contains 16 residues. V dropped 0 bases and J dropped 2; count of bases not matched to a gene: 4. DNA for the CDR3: TGCGCCAGCAGCCAAGACCACAGGGGGATCACAGATACGCAGTATTTT. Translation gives CASSQDHRGITDTQYF.

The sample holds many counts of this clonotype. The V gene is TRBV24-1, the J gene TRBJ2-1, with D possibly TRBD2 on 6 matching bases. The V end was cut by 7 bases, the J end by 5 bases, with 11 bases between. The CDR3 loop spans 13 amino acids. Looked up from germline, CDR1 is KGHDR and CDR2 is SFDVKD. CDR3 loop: CATSPGLNNEQFF. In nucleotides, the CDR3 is TGTGCCACCAGCCCGGGACTTAACAATGAGCAGTTCTTC.

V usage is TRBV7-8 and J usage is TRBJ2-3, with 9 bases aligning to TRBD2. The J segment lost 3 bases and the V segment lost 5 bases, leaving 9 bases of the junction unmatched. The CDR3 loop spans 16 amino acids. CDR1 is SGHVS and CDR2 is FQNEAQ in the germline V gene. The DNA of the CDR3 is TGTGCCAGCAGCCAGCAAGCGGGAGGAGGTACAGATACGCAGTATTTT. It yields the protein CASSQQAGGGTDTQYF.

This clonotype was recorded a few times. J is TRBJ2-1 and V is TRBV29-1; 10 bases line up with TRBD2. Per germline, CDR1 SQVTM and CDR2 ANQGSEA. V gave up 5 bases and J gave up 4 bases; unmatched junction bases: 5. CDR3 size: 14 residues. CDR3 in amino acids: CSVRTSGAYNEQFF. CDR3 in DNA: TGCAGCGTTAGGACTAGCGGAGCTTACAATGAGCAGTTCTTC.

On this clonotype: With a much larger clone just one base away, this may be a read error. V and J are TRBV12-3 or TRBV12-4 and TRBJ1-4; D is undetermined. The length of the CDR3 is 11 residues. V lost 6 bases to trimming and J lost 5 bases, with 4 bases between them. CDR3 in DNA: TGTGCCAGCAGCATAAATGAAAAACTGTTTTTT. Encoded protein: CASSINEKLFF.

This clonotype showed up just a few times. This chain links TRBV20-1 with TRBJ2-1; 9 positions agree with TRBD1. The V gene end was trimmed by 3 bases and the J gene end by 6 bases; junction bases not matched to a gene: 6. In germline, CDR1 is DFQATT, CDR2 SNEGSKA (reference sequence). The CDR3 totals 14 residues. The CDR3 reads CSASHSTGGNEQFF. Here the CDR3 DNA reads TGCAGTGCTAGCCACTCGACAGGGGGCAATGAGCAGTTCTTC.

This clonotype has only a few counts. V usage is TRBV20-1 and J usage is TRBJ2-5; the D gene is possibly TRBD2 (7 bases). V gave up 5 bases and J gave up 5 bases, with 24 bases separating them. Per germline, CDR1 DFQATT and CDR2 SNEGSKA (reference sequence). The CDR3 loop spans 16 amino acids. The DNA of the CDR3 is TGCAGTGCTTTAGTTGTGGGGGGGCCCACGAGGGAGACCCAGTACTTC. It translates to CSALVVGGPTRETQYF.

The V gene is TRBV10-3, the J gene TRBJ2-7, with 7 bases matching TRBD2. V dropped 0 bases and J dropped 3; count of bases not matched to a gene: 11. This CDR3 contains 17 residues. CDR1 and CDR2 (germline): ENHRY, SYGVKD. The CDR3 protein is CAISESPYRGRGYEQYF. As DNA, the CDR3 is TGTGCCATCAGTGAGTCCCCCTATCGCGGGAGAGGCTACGAGCAGTACTTC.

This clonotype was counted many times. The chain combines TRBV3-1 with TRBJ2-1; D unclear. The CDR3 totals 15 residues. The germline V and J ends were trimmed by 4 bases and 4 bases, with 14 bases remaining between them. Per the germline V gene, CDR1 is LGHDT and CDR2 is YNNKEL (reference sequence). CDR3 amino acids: CASSPQLGRYNEQFF. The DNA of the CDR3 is TGTGCCAGCAGCCCACAACTCGGCAGGTACAATGAGCAGTTCTTC.

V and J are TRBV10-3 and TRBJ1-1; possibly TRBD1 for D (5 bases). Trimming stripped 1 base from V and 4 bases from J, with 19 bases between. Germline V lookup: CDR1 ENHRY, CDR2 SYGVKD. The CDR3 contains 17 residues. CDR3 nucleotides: TGTGCCATCAGTGAGTTCAGGGTACTTAGACGCGTCACTGAAGCTTTCTTT. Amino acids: CAISEFRVLRRVTEAFF.

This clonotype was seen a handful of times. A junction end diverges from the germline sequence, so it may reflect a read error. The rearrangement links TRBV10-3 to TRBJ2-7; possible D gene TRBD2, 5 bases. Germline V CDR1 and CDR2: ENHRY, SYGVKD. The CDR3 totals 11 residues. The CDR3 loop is CAISEFGGWDF. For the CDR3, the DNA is TGTGCCATCAGTGAGTTTGGAGGTTGGGACTTC.

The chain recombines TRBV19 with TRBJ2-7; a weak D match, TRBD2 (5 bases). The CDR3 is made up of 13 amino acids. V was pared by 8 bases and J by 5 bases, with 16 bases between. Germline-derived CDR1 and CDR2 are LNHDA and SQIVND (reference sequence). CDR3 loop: CASATTMRDEQYF. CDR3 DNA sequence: TGTGCCAGTGCAACGACGATGCGGGACGAGCAGTACTTC.

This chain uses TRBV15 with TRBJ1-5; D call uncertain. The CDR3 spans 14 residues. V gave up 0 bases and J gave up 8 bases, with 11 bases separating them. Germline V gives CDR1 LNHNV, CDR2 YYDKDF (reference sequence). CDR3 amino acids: CATSRDLGMKPQHF. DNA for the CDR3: TGTGCCACCAGCAGAGATCTGGGGATGAAGCCCCAGCATTTT.

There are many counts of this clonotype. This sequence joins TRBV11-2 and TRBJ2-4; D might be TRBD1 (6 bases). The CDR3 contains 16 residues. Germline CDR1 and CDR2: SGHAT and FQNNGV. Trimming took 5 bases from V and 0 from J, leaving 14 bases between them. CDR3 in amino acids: CASSLGQLLAKNIQYF. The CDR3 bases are TGTGCCAGCAGCCTGGGACAACTTCTAGCCAAAAACATTCAGTACTTC.